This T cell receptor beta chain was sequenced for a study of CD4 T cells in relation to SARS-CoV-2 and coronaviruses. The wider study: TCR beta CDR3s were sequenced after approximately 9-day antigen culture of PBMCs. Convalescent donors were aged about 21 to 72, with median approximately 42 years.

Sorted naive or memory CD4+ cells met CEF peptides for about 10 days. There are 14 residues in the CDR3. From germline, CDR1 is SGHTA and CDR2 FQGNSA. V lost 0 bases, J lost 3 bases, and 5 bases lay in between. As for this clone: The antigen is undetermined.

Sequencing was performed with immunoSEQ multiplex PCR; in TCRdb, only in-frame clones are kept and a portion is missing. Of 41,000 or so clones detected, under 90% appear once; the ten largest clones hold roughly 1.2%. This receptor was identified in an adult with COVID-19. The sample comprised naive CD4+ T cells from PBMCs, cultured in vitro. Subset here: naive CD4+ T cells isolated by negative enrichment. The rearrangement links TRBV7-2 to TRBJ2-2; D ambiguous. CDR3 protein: CASSLAPHTGELFF. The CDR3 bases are TGTGCCAGCAGCTTAGCACCACACACCGGGGAGCTGTTTTTT.